Listed here is a single T cell receptor (beta chain). Its antigen specificity is not known. It has no much larger one-base neighbor in the sample; base qualities were not kept. This entry is derived from a study of control samples from healthy donors and cancer patients (TCRdb year 2020). The CDR3 runs 17 residues from the cysteine to the phenylalanine. This entry keeps only the CDR3 DNA: 51 bases, framed from base 1. Ends trimmed: V by 5 bases, J by 5 bases; bases unmatched to a gene: 16. Taken from the germline V gene (reference sequence), the CDR1 and CDR2 loops are SEHNR and FQNEAQ. Library construction relied on the immunoSEQ multiplex PCR assay. Held by TCRdb, this immuneACCESS table contains in-frame sequences only and omits some clones. Under half of the omission traces to an unresolved V gene where checked; the cause of the rest is unknown. For this sample there are around 75,000 clones; roughly 84% appear just once. The ten largest clones add up to under 30% of the sample.

Sequencing was carried out using blood. The TCR sequence derives from a man aged 50 to 60 in good health. Recombination linked TRBV7-9 to TRBJ1-2, and 8 junctional nucleotides match TRBD1. In nucleotide form, the sequence is TGTGCCAGCAGCCCCCGACAGGGGCACTATGATTTGTATGGCTACACCTTC. Translated, this gives CASSPRQGHYDLYGYTF.